Listed below are T cell receptor beta chains from one sample, sequenced in a study of molecular identifiers for immune sequencing clone quantification. MiXCR was run by TCRdb on the PCR reads, yielding one entry per CDR3 protein. This sample yields approximately 630,000 distinct CDR3 sequences, of which about 25% are seen a single time; 0.78% belongs to the top ten. The specimen sequenced was naive CD8+ T cells from blood, with Jurkat cell RNA spiked in. Source of these receptors: a human donor in good health. Some libraries in this study had Jurkat cell RNA spiked in. Both conserved end residues are part of each CDR3. Fields, in order: J gene, clone size, D gene, V gene, CDR3 DNA, CDR3 protein. D genes are given only for firm matches. Expanded clones are given a class, and other clones once, few, many or no size at all.

>TRBJ2-5|-|-|TRBV21-1
TGTGCCAGCAGCAAAGGGACTAGCGCAGGGCGCGCCCAAGAGACCCAGTACTTC
CASSKGTSAGRAQETQYF
>TRBJ2-3|-|-|TRBV2
TGTGCCAGCGGTGTGGGGCGGGGAACGTCCACGGGTACGCAGTATTTT
CASGVGRGTSTGTQYF
>TRBJ2-7|-|-|TRBV6-5
TGTGCCAGCAGTTACTCGTCCGGGGTCTACGAGCAGTACTTC
CASSYSSGVYEQYF
>TRBJ1-3|many|-|TRBV5-6
TGTGCCAGCATCCTTTGGGGCCTGGGGAAAGTTGGAGACGAAAACACCATATATTTT
CASILWGLGKVGDENTIYF
>TRBJ2-7|-|-|TRBV27
TGTGCCAGCAGTTTGGGTGTGGCAGCCGTTCATCACGAGCAGTACTTC
CASSLGVAAVHHEQYF
>TRBJ2-3|many|TRBD1|TRBV6-5
TGTGCCAGCACCCGGGACAGGGAAAGCACAGATACGCAGTATTTT
CASTRDRESTDTQYF
>TRBJ2-7|few|-|TRBV27
TGTGCCAGCAGTTTATTTAAAAACGGCGAGCAGTACTTC
CASSLFKNGEQYF
>TRBJ1-6|-|-|TRBV7-8
TGTGCCAGCAGCTCCCGACTGGGATACTCACCCCTCCACTTT
CASSSRLGYSPLHF
>TRBJ2-7|-|TRBD2|TRBV3-1
TGTGCCAGCAGCAACCAGGAAGCGGGACTGGATGAGCAGTACTTC
CASSNQEAGLDEQYF
>TRBJ2-7|few|TRBD2|TRBV7-9
TGTGCCAGCAGCTCCGGAGACGAGCGGGGGTACGAGCAGTACTTC
CASSSGDERGYEQYF
>TRBJ2-7|-|TRBD1|TRBV7-9
TGTGCCAGCAGCTACGGACAGGGAAAGTTTGTAGAGCAGTACTTC
CASSYGQGKFVEQYF
>TRBJ1-1|many|-|TRBV6-2/TRBV6-3
TGTGCCAGCTTACCTGGGACCCACCTCGAAGCTTTCTTT
CASLPGTHLEAFF
>TRBJ2-3|many|TRBD2|TRBV7-9
TGTGCCAGCAGCTTATCGGCTGCGGGAGGTTTCACAGATACGCAGTATTTT
CASSLSAAGGFTDTQYF
>TRBJ2-3|-|TRBD2|TRBV20-1
TGCAGTGCTAGGGGGACTAGCGGGAGTAGGGGGGCAGATACGCAGTATTTT
CSARGTSGSRGADTQYF
>TRBJ2-7|-|TRBD2|TRBV13
TGTGCCAGCAGCCAGTTACAAACGGGGGGGCCTTGGGAGCAGTACTTC
CASSQLQTGGPWEQYF
>TRBJ1-5|-|-|TRBV5-6
TGTGCCAGCAGCTTGGCCCTCCAGGGCAATCAGCCCCAGCATTTT
CASSLALQGNQPQHF
>TRBJ2-7|many|TRBD1|TRBV27
TGTGCCAGCAGTTTAATGGGACAGGGTTTTTGGGAGCAGTACTTC
CASSLMGQGFWEQYF
>TRBJ2-7|many|TRBD1|TRBV7-9
TGTGCCAGCAGCGCAACAGGGGGCGAGCAGTACTTC
CASSATGGEQYF
>TRBJ1-1|-|-|TRBV12-5
TGTGCTAGCGCTTTTGGCGCTGAAGCTTTCTTT
CASAFGAEAFF
>TRBJ2-1|few|TRBD2|TRBV9
TGTGCCAGCAGCGTAACTAGCGGGAAATACAATGAGCAGTTCTTC
CASSVTSGKYNEQFF
>TRBJ1-1|-|TRBD1|TRBV28
TGTGCCACGGACAGGGGGCTGAACACTGAAGCTTTCTTT
CATDRGLNTEAFF
>TRBJ1-6|few|TRBD1|TRBV12-3/TRBV12-4
TGTGCCAGCAGGAGACAGGGTATCGGTTCACCCCTCCACTTT
CASRRQGIGSPLHF
>TRBJ2-7|few|TRBD2|TRBV6-7
TGTGCCGCGGGACTAGCGGGAGTACAGCAGTACTTC
CAAGLAGVQQYF
>TRBJ2-3|many|TRBD2|TRBV28
TGTGCCAGCAGTTTGATAGCGGGAGAGATCACTAGCACAGATACGCAGTATTTT
CASSLIAGEITSTDTQYF
>TRBJ2-2|few|TRBD2|TRBV4-1
TGCGCCACCTGGACTAGCGGGGGGGCCAGGAACACCGGGGAGCTGTTTTTT
CATWTSGGARNTGELFF
>TRBJ2-3|-|TRBD2|TRBV28
TGTGCCAGCAGTTACCCGACTAGCGGGAGCACAGATACGCAGTATTTT
CASSYPTSGSTDTQYF
>TRBJ2-7|many|-|TRBV5-5
TGTGCCAGCAGCTTGGTGGCGGGACCGATTGTCCCAAGCGAGCAGTACTTC
CASSLVAGPIVPSEQYF
>TRBJ2-5|few|TRBD1|TRBV6-2/TRBV6-3
TGTGCCAGCAGAGAGACAGGGGGTAGGGAAGAGACCCAGTACTTC
CASRETGGREETQYF
>TRBJ2-7|few|-|TRBV12-3/TRBV12-4
TGTGCCAGCAGCCCCGCGGGTCCCGGTACCTACGAGCAGTACTTC
CASSPAGPGTYEQYF
>TRBJ1-1|many|-|TRBV9
TGTGCCAGCAGCGTAGGGGGGGAGATGAACACTGAAGCTTTCTTT
CASSVGGEMNTEAFF
>TRBJ2-7|few|-|TRBV13
TGTGCCAGCAGCTCCTCCCGGGCCGGGTTCGGCGAGCAGTACTTC
CASSSSRAGFGEQYF
>TRBJ2-3|many|-|TRBV3-1
TGTGCCAGCAGCCACGAGAGGGGACTCGTGACGGAGTGGGATACGCAGTATTTT
CASSHERGLVTEWDTQYF
>TRBJ1-6|-|-|TRBV4-2
TGTGCCAGCAGCCTAGGGATGGGATCGAGCTCCTATAATTCACCCCTCCACTTT
CASSLGMGSSSYNSPLHF
>TRBJ1-1|few|-|TRBV12-3/TRBV12-4
TGTGCCAGCAGTTTCAGGAGGGCGGTAATGAACACTGAAGCTTTCTTT
CASSFRRAVMNTEAFF
>TRBJ2-5|-|-|TRBV18
TGTGCCAGCTCACCGCCACGGGACGGCGTAACGGCCCAGTACTTC
CASSPPRDGVTAQYF
>TRBJ2-5|-|-|TRBV10-3
TGTGCCATCAGTGAGTCCCCGATTAGGGGTCAAGAGACCCAGTACTTC
CAISESPIRGQETQYF
>TRBJ2-7|many|-|TRBV20-1
TGCAGTGCTTTCCGACAGGATTACTCCTACGAGCAGTACTTC
CSAFRQDYSYEQYF
>TRBJ1-5|-|TRBD1|TRBV12-3/TRBV12-4
TGTGCCAGCAGCAAGGGGGCTTGGGGTCAGCCCCAGCATTTT
CASSKGAWGQPQHF
>TRBJ1-3|once|-|TRBV7-9
TGTGCCAGCAGCTTTCAACAGAGCTCTGGAAACACCATATATTTT
CASSFQQSSGNTIYF
>TRBJ2-2|few|-|TRBV10-3
TGTGCCATCAGTGAGCCCCAGACGAACACCGGGGAGCTGTTTTTT
CAISEPQTNTGELFF
>TRBJ1-5|-|-|TRBV30
TGTGCCTGGAGTCAAGGGTACAACCAGGCTCCGCTTTTT
CAWSQGYNQAPLF
>TRBJ1-1|many|-|TRBV29-1
TGCAGCGTCGAGACACGTTTGAACACTGAAGCTTTCTTT
CSVETRLNTEAFF
>TRBJ1-2|-|-|TRBV27
TGTGCCAGCAGTTTAACACACGGGGGGGATTATTACGGCTACACCTTC
CASSLTHGGDYYGYTF
>TRBJ2-7|few|-|TRBV11-2
TGTGCCAGCAGCTCCTATACCTACGAGCAGTACTTC
CASSSYTYEQYF
>TRBJ2-7|few|-|TRBV20-1
TGCAGTGCTAGAACGGGGTGGGAGTACTACGAGCAGTACTTC
CSARTGWEYYEQYF
>TRBJ2-5|-|-|TRBV6-5
TGTGCCAGCACTCCTCGGACATCCGGGCAAGAGACCCAGTACTTC
CASTPRTSGQETQYF
>TRBJ2-5|many|TRBD2|TRBV6-5
TGTGCCAGCAGTCTAGCGGGAGGGCCGGGATACCAAGAGACCCAGTACTTC
CASSLAGGPGYQETQYF
>TRBJ2-3|-|TRBD2|TRBV9
TGTGCCAGCAGCGAACTAGCGGGGTCGCATGATACGCAGTATTTT
CASSELAGSHDTQYF
>TRBJ2-3|many|-|TRBV12-3/TRBV12-4
TGTGCCAGCAGTCCGCCGACTCCCCCAGATACGCAGTATTTT
CASSPPTPPDTQYF
>TRBJ2-7|many|TRBD2|TRBV20-1
TGCAGTGCCCTGGGACTACTCGTCTCCTACGAGCAGTACTTC
CSALGLLVSYEQYF
>TRBJ1-5|many|-|TRBV6-2/TRBV6-3
TGTGCCAGCAGTTACCCGGGCCGGCCGGGAAATCAGCCCCAGCATTTT
CASSYPGRPGNQPQHF
>TRBJ1-1|-|-|TRBV9
TGTGCCAGCAGCGTAGATTTGTCAGGGAGGACTGAAGCTTTCTTT
CASSVDLSGRTEAFF
>TRBJ2-5|few|TRBD1|TRBV7-9
TGTGCCAGCAGCTTAGCGGACAGGGGGTATGAGACCCAGTACTTC
CASSLADRGYETQYF
>TRBJ1-5|-|TRBD1|TRBV19
TGTGCCAGTTGGGACTCCGGGACAGGGATCAATCAGCCCCAGCATTTT
CASWDSGTGINQPQHF
>TRBJ2-3|-|-|TRBV2
TGTGCCGGCAGATCGCCGCCAGATACGCAGTACTTT
CAGRSPPDTQYF